This passage covers 31 T cell receptor beta chains from one sample sequenced in a study of blood T cell repertoires in COVID-19. Measured with immunoSEQ multiplex PCR; TCRdb has only the in-frame clones, and not every one. The profile shows 150,000 to 200,000 clones, roughly 87% of them singletons. Sample: peripheral blood. These receptors all come from a man younger than 35 who had recovered from COVID-19.

This clone was observed a few times. This same CDR3 is encoded by further DNA sequences in the sample. The genes are TRBV4-3 and TRBJ1-2; the D is unclear. The CDR3 is made up of 14 amino acids. Between the trimmed V and J ends, which lost 0 bases and 2 bases, there was a span of 7 bases. Germline V gives CDR1 LGHNA, CDR2 YSLEER. The CDR3, as DNA: TGCGCCAGCAGCCAAGAAGAGGGCAACTATGGCTACACCTTC. Translation gives CASSQEEGNYGYTF.

The J gene is TRBJ2-7, the V gene TRBV4-3; 8 bases align to TRBD1. V trimming: 0 bases; J trimming: 6 bases; junction bases outside the gene matches: 4. The CDR3 sequence is 14 residues long. CDR1 LGHNA and CDR2 YSLEER come from the germline V gene. CDR3 coding DNA: TGCGCCAGCAGCCAAGATGGACAGGGACCCGAGCAGTACTTC. It is translated as CASSQDGQGPEQYF.

Notes on this clone: No DNA is shown, since the ends of the CDR3 on it are uncertain; the CDR3 is the one TCRdb lists. The chain carries TRBV6-2 or TRBV6-3 and TRBJ2-7; whether TRBD2, the table's D call, matches the DNA was not checked. The CDR3 has 11 amino acids, counting both end residues. CDR1 and CDR2 from the germline V gene are MNHEY and SVGEGT. This chain's CDR3 is CASSSSDEQYF.

This rearrangement joins TRBV7-9 to TRBJ1-5; 9 nucleotides agree with TRBD1. From germline, CDR1 is SEHNR and CDR2 FQNEAQ (reference sequence). CDR3 length: 14 residues. Trimming took 1 base from V and 7 from J; bases not matched to a gene: 2. CDR3 protein: CASSLGDREQPQHF. CDR3 DNA sequence: TGTGCCAGCAGCTTAGGGGACAGGGAGCAGCCCCAGCATTTT.

The chain is built from TRBV18 and TRBJ2-5, with D tentatively TRBD1 (6 bases). V was pared by 3 bases and J by 1 base, with 9 bases between. CDR1 and CDR2 from the germline V gene are KGHSH and LQKENI. The length of the CDR3 is 14 residues. The CDR3 spells CASSPGAVQETQYF. CDR3 DNA: TGTGCCAGCTCACCGGGGGCGGTCCAAGAGACCCAGTACTTC. The complete variable domain, with remaining parts taken from reference TRBV18 and TRBJ2-5, reads NAGVMQNPRHLVRRRGQEARLRCSPMKGHSHVYWYRQLPEEGLKFMVYLQKENIIDESGMPKERFSAEFPKEGPSILRIQQVVRGDSAAYFCASSPGAVQETQYFGPGTRLLVL.

This chain's CDR3 is CSARGTPEQYF. In DNA form, the CDR3 reads TGCAGTGCTAGGGGCACACCCGAGCAGTACTTC. This rearrangement joins TRBV20-1 to TRBJ2-7; D is unresolved. V was clipped by 3 bases and J by 6 bases, with 9 bases between them. CDR1 is DFQATT and CDR2 is SNEGSKA in the germline V gene (reference sequence). The CDR3 loop spans 11 amino acids.

V usage is TRBV4-3 and J usage is TRBJ1-1, with 7 positions matching TRBD1. V was pared by 4 bases and J by 2 bases, with 7 bases of the junction left unmatched. The CDR3 runs 15 residues. CDR1 and CDR2 (germline): LGHNA, YSLEER. The CDR3 reads CASSLSTGPNTEAFF. The CDR3 DNA reads TGCGCCAGCAGCCTGTCGACAGGGCCTAACACTGAAGCTTTCTTT.

This rearrangement joins TRBV12-5 to TRBJ1-6; D is possibly TRBD1 (6 bases). The CDR3 runs 13 residues. Trimming removed 5 bases at V and 10 bases at J, with 12 bases between. Looked up from germline, CDR1 is LGHNT and CDR2 is FRNRAP. CDR3 protein: CASGGRGNSPLHF. In DNA, the CDR3 is TGTGCTAGTGGTGGAAGGGGGAACTCACCCCTCCACTTT.

This CDR3 is CASSLNLVQGNGNSPLHF. The CDR3, as DNA: TGCGCCAGCAGCCTGAATTTAGTACAGGGGAATGGTAATTCACCCCTCCACTTT. The genes are TRBV5-1 and TRBJ1-6, with 7 bases that match TRBD1. The CDR3 runs 18 residues. V trimming: 4 bases; J trimming: 6 bases; junction bases outside the gene matches: 16. CDR1 is SGHRS and CDR2 is YFSETQ in the germline V gene.

The genes are TRBV29-1 and TRBJ2-7; possible D gene TRBD1, 6 bases. Trimming shortened V by 5 bases and J by 7 bases, and 12 bases separated the two germline ends. The CDR3 totals 11 residues. The germline CDR1 and CDR2 sequences are SQVTM and ANQGSEA. DNA for the CDR3: TGCAGCGTTCTGGGGGCCTGGGAGCAGTACTTC. This encodes CSVLGAWEQYF.

This clone was counted once. This CDR3 reads CAISEAQGRAQYF. The CDR3 nucleotides read TGTGCCATCAGTGAGGCTCAGGGGCGAGCGCAGTATTTT. This chain uses TRBV10-3 with TRBJ2-3; a weak D match, TRBD1 (6 bases). V was shortened by 2 bases and J by 10 bases, with 13 bases between the two germline ends. The length of the CDR3 is 13 residues. Looked up from germline, CDR1 is ENHRY and CDR2 is SYGVKD.

This clone was seen more than once but under ten times. This chain links TRBV19 with TRBJ2-2, with D perhaps TRBD2 (6 bases). The CDR3 has 15 amino acids. Germline CDR1 is LNHDA and CDR2 is SQIVND (reference sequence). V was trimmed by 6 bases and J by 4 bases, leaving 15 bases between them. The CDR3 region has the DNA TGTGCCAGTAGCCCGACTGGCGGGGCCACCGGGGAGCTGTTTTTT. Its protein is CASSPTGGATGELFF.

The V call is TRBV18, the J call TRBJ2-6; 11 nucleotides match TRBD2. From germline, CDR1 is KGHSH and CDR2 LQKENI. The CDR3 has 20 residues. The junction had 12 bases not matched to a gene; V was cut back by 2 bases and J by 3 bases. This CDR3 reads CASSPSGETSGSSGANVLTF. The DNA of the CDR3 is TGTGCCAGCTCACCAAGCGGGGAAACTAGCGGGAGTAGTGGGGCCAACGTCCTGACTTTC.

The rearrangement uses TRBV29-1 and TRBJ1-2, with D possibly matching TRBD1 (5 bases). The germline V gene has CDR1 SQVTM and CDR2 ANQGSEA. V lost 4 bases and J 0 bases, leaving 12 bases between the germline ends. This CDR3 has 14 residues. The CDR3 bases are TGCAGCGTTGGTCAGGGTGTAGCTAACTATGGCTACACCTTC. Translation: CSVGQGVANYGYTF.

The chain uses TRBV18 and TRBJ1-1; 9 nucleotides match TRBD1. The length of the CDR3 is 15 residues. CDR1 and CDR2 from the germline V gene are KGHSH and LQKENI. With 1 base clipped from V and 5 bases from J, the junction kept 5 bases outside the gene matches. CDR3: CASSPRQGDHTEAFF. CDR3 nucleotides: TGTGCCAGCTCACCACGACAGGGGGATCATACTGAAGCTTTCTTT.

CDR3 sequence (DNA): TGTGCCAGCAGCGCCCTGATACCAGGTTCCTTCTACGAGCAGTACTTC. Translating gives CASSALIPGSFYEQYF. The chain carries TRBV5-8 and TRBJ2-7, with unresolved D. Trimming removed 4 bases from V and 3 bases from J, with 20 bases in between. This CDR3 is built from 16 residues. The V gene's germline CDR1 is SGHTS and CDR2 YDEGEE. Full variable domain (remainder filled in from reference TRBV5-8 and TRBJ2-7): EAGVTQSPTHLIKTRGQQATLRCSPISGHTSVYWYQQALGLGLQFLLWYDEGEERNRGNFPPRFSGRQFPNYSSELNVNALELEDSALYLCASSALIPGSFYEQYFGPGTRLTVT.

The CDR3 loop reads CASSARTGGNTEAFF. CDR3 coding DNA: TGTGCCAGCAGCGCCAGGACAGGGGGGAACACTGAAGCTTTCTTT. This chain uses TRBV9 with TRBJ1-1; the match to TRBD1 covers 10 bases. Germline loops: CDR1 SGDLS, CDR2 YYNGEE. CDR3 length: 15 residues. Losses at the gene ends were 3 bases for V and 1 base for J; bases not matched to a gene: 3.

The chain combines TRBV5-4 with TRBJ2-1; tentatively, D is TRBD2 (6 bases). From germline, CDR1 is SGHNT and CDR2 YYREEE (reference sequence). The CDR3 runs 18 residues. V dropped 0 bases and J dropped 5 bases, with 21 bases sitting between them. The DNA for the CDR3 is TGTGCCAGCAGCTTGGAGGGCGGGATTTTCTCCCGGGACAATGAGCAGTTCTTC. Protein product: CASSLEGGIFSRDNEQFF.

The chain joins TRBV3-1 (or the pseudogene TRBV3-2) to TRBJ2-3; 15 bases align to TRBD2. The CDR3 length is 15 residues. CDR1 LGHDT and CDR2 YNNKEL come from the germline V gene (reference sequence). The V gene end was trimmed by 9 bases and the J gene end by 3 bases; junction bases not matched to a gene: 4. In DNA, the CDR3 is TGTGCCAGTGGGACTAGCGGGAGGCCAACAGATACGCAGTATTTT. This sequence encodes CASGTSGRPTDTQYF.

This clone was seen just once. The chain is built from TRBV6-5 and TRBJ2-3, with D possibly being TRBD1 (5 bases). Trimming removed 10 bases at V and 3 bases at J, with 14 bases between. The length of the CDR3 is 13 residues. CDR1 is MNHEY, CDR2 SVGAGI, per germline. CDR3 protein: CAIRGYRTDTQYF. CDR3 sequence (DNA): TGTGCCATCCGAGGCTACAGGACAGATACGCAGTATTTT.

The chain uses TRBV10-3 and TRBJ2-7, with unresolved D. CDR1 is ENHRY and CDR2 is SYGVKD in the germline V gene. Deletions cut 5 bases from V and 2 bases from J, with 7 bases between. This CDR3 is 12 amino acids long. The DNA of the CDR3 is TGTGCCATCAGTAGCGAAACCTACGAGCAGTACTTC. Translating it yields CAISSETYEQYF.

The chain recombines TRBV19 with TRBJ1-4; possible D gene TRBD1, 5 bases. Germline loops: CDR1 LNHDA, CDR2 SQIVND (reference sequence). This CDR3 comprises 15 residues. Trimming shortened V by 3 bases and J by 2 bases, and 10 bases separated the two germline ends. CDR3 loop: CASSIPGLTNEKLFF. DNA for the CDR3: TGTGCCAGTAGTATTCCGGGACTGACTAATGAAAAACTGTTTTTT.

The chain carries TRBV7-2 and TRBJ1-2; D is possibly TRBD1 (5 bases). Between the trimmed V and J ends, which lost 1 base and 6 bases, there was a span of 9 bases. The CDR3 consists of 13 residues. Germline lookup yields CDR1 SGHTA and CDR2 FQGNSA. CDR3 sequence reads: CASSLGGRDGYTF. The CDR3 DNA reads as TGTGCCAGCAGCTTAGGGGGCAGAGATGGCTACACCTTC.

This chain uses TRBV6-2 or TRBV6-3 with TRBJ1-2; D might be TRBD1 (5 bases). CDR1 and CDR2 (germline): MNHEY, SVGEGT. This CDR3 is built from 12 residues. Deletions cut 2 bases from V and 4 bases from J, with 5 bases between. CDR3 in amino acids: CASSYGAYGYTF. Written as DNA, the CDR3 is TGTGCCAGCAGTTACGGGGCCTATGGCTACACCTTC.

The CDR3 sequence: CASSSAGQGTGNTIYF. CDR3 sequence (DNA): TGTGCCAGCAGCTCGGCAGGACAGGGGACTGGAAACACCATATATTTT. V and J are TRBV5-8 and TRBJ1-3, with 9 nucleotides matching TRBD1. This CDR3 has 16 amino acids. V gave up 3 bases and J gave up 2 bases; unmatched junction bases: 6. CDR1 is SGHTS and CDR2 is YDEGEE in the germline V gene.

The V call is TRBV6-6, the J call TRBJ1-5; D gene ambiguous. The CDR3 spans 15 residues. The V and J ends lost 0 bases and 4 bases respectively, with 10 bases between them. The germline V gene has CDR1 MNHNY and CDR2 SVGAGI (reference sequence). CDR3 sequence (DNA): TGTGCCAGCAGTTACTCAGTTCAGGTTAATCAGCCCCAGCATTTT. Its protein is CASSYSVQVNQPQHF.

The chain employs TRBV12-3 or TRBV12-4 and TRBJ2-5, with D possibly matching TRBD2 (5 bases). V shed 8 bases and J shed 7 bases, with 14 bases lying between them. CDR3 length: 12 amino acids. The CDR3 nucleotides are TGTGCCAGCGCCGAGCCCCGGGGGACCCAGTACTTC. It is translated as CASAEPRGTQYF.

The chain combines TRBV24-1 with TRBJ2-7, with D unresolved. Trimming removed 3 bases at V and 10 bases at J, with 18 bases between. CDR1 and CDR2 from the germline V gene are KGHDR and SFDVKD. CDR3 length equals 14 residues. The CDR3 spells CATSDPPPYNAQYF. As DNA, the CDR3 is TGTGCCACCAGTGATCCGCCCCCATACAACGCACAGTACTTC.

The V call is TRBV4-2, the J call TRBJ2-2, with D maybe TRBD1 (5 bases). In germline, CDR1 is LGHNA, CDR2 YNFKEQ. This CDR3 region has 15 residues. The V and J ends lost 5 bases and 1 base respectively, with 11 bases between them. Here the CDR3 reads CASSKLTGNTGELFF. The CDR3 DNA follows: TGTGCCAGCAGCAAACTAACAGGGAACACCGGGGAGCTGTTTTTT.

This chain links TRBV7-9 with TRBJ1-5; TRBD1 matches at 8 bases. From germline, CDR1 is SEHNR and CDR2 FQNEAQ (reference sequence). V trimming: 5 bases; J trimming: 7 bases; junction bases outside the gene matches: 7. The CDR3 is made up of 14 amino acids. CDR3 residues: CASSEDRGSQPQHF. CDR3 DNA: TGTGCCAGCAGCGAAGACAGGGGTAGCCAGCCCCAGCATTTT. The full variable domain, in which reference TRBV7-9 and TRBJ1-5 provide the parts outside the CDR3, is DTGVSQNPRHKITKRGQNVTFRCDPISEHNRLYWYRQTLGQGPEFLTYFQNEAQLEKSRLLSDRFSAERPKGSFSTLEIQRTEQGDSAMYLCASSEDRGSQPQHFGDGTRLSIL.

The chain combines TRBV7-2 with TRBJ2-7, with TRBD2 identical over 11 bases. This CDR3 contains 15 residues. Germline CDR1 and CDR2: SGHTA and FQGNSA. V trimming: 4 bases; J trimming: 6 bases; junction bases outside the gene matches: 8. CDR3 sequence (DNA): TGTGCCAGCAGCTCCCTAGCGGGAGGAGGCGGCGAGCAGTACTTC. Its translation is CASSSLAGGGGEQYF.